These 32 T cell receptor beta chains originate from one sample sequenced in a study of cytomegalovirus exposure and HLA in healthy donors (dated by TCRdb to the late 2010s). The library was obtained by the immunoSEQ multiplex PCR assay. For the multiplex PCR, a mixture combining 60 forward primers for TCR Vbeta segments and 13 reverse primers for TCR Jbeta segments was used. The table comes from immuneACCESS by way of TCRdb, which keeps in-frame sequences with V and J called. Part of the clones is missing from these tables; in studies checked, under half for an unresolved V gene and the rest for unknown reasons. For this sample there are more than 95,000 clones; more than 70% appear just once. The ten largest account for approximately 9.1% of the sample. Material: PBMCs. These receptors originate from a woman aged 45-65 years in good health and CMV-seropositive.

This chain joins TRBV6-6 and TRBJ2-2; D perhaps matches TRBD2 (5 bases). Trimming removed 5 bases at V and 4 bases at J, with 11 bases between. The germline V gene encodes CDR1 MNHNY and CDR2 SVGAGI (reference sequence). The CDR3 is 14 amino acids. Here the CDR3 reads CASSPGSRTGELFF. The CDR3 coding sequence is TGTGCCAGCAGTCCGGGAAGTCGCACCGGGGAGCTGTTTTTT.

The gene calls are TRBV5-4 and TRBJ2-1; 10 nucleotides align to TRBD2. Germline V gene sequence: CDR1 SGHNT, CDR2 YYREEE (reference sequence). V shed 3 bases, J shed 9 bases, and the junction held 12 bases outside the gene matches. This CDR3 contains 16 residues. This CDR3 reads CASSSGIAGGEGEQFF. CDR3 coding DNA: TGTGCCAGCAGCTCCGGGATAGCGGGAGGTGAGGGTGAGCAGTTCTTC.

This clone was observed a few times. This chain links TRBV25-1 with TRBJ2-3; tentative D call: TRBD2 (5 bases). Trimming left V 4 bases short and J 5 bases short, with 10 bases between. The CDR3 has 13 amino acids. The germline gives CDR1 MGHDK, CDR2 SYGVNS. The CDR3 DNA is TGTGCCAGCAGTGTCAGAAGCGGAGATACGCAGTATTTT. Residues: CASSVRSGDTQYF.

This clone was counted a few times. The CDR3 here is CASSLGQTEAFF. The CDR3 DNA reads as TGCGCCAGCAGCCTCGGACAGACTGAAGCTTTCTTT. The chain carries TRBV5-1 and TRBJ1-1, with D possibly matching TRBD1 (6 bases). CDR1 SGHRS and CDR2 YFSETQ come from the germline V gene. Trimming stripped 4 bases from V and 5 bases from J, with 9 bases between. CDR3 length: 12 residues.

In regard to this clone: Different DNA sequences within this sample yield the same CDR3. The chain joins TRBV5-1 to TRBJ1-1, with D perhaps matching TRBD1 (6 bases). The V gene's germline CDR1 is SGHRS and CDR2 YFSETQ. The V end lost 1 base, the J end lost 3 bases, and 10 bases lay between the germline ends. The CDR3 is 14 residues long. This CDR3 reads CASSLSGADTEAFF. In DNA form, the CDR3 reads TGCGCCAGCAGCTTGTCAGGGGCGGACACTGAAGCTTTCTTT.

The J gene is TRBJ2-1, the V gene TRBV9, with D perhaps TRBD2 (6 bases). The V end was cut by 0 bases, the J end by 9 bases, with 13 bases between. Germline V CDR1 and CDR2: SGDLS, YYNGEE. This CDR3 region has 14 residues. CDR3 loop: CASSVVGGSTEQFF. The CDR3 region has the DNA TGTGCCAGCAGCGTAGTTGGGGGGTCGACTGAGCAGTTCTTC.

The table lists this clone with a few counts. J is TRBJ2-1 and V is TRBV7-9, with 14 bases identical to TRBD2. This CDR3 has 15 residues. Germline CDR1 reads SEHNR; CDR2 reads FQNEAQ (reference sequence). After removal of 5 bases from V and 9 bases from J, the junction contained 6 bases not matched to a gene. The CDR3: CASSPSGTSGGEQFF. CDR3 nucleotide sequence: TGTGCCAGCAGCCCATCCGGGACTAGCGGGGGTGAGCAGTTCTTC.

The CDR3 DNA is TGTGCCAGCTCACCGGGGGACAGGGCGACCTACGAGCAGTACTTC. Protein: CASSPGDRATYEQYF. This sequence joins TRBV18 and TRBJ2-7; the match to TRBD1 covers 9 bases. CDR1 and CDR2 (germline): KGHSH, LQKENI. The CDR3 consists of 15 residues. J gave up 2 bases and V 3 bases, and 5 bases lay outside the gene matches.

J is TRBJ2-3 and V is TRBV4-1, with a possible D match to TRBD2 (5 bases). The CDR3 totals 15 residues. The germline V gene has CDR1 MGHRA and CDR2 YSYEKL. Trimming pared 4 bases from V and 8 bases from J, leaving 19 bases between. The chain's CDR3 is CASSPSYKAESTQYF. The DNA of the CDR3 is TGCGCCAGCAGCCCCTCCTATAAAGCGGAATCTACGCAGTATTTT.

The rearrangement links TRBV9 to TRBJ1-1; D uncertain. Per germline, CDR1 SGDLS and CDR2 YYNGEE. V gave up 0 bases and J gave up 2 bases, with 8 bases separating them. This CDR3 is built from 14 residues. The CDR3 loop is CASSVVQQNTEAFF. As DNA, the CDR3 is TGTGCCAGCAGCGTAGTACAGCAAAACACTGAAGCTTTCTTT.

The rearrangement joins TRBV4-3 to TRBJ2-1; 7 bases match TRBD2. The junction had 7 bases not matched to a gene; V was cut back by 0 bases and J by 5 bases. The CDR3 loop spans 16 amino acids. Germline V gene sequence: CDR1 LGHNA, CDR2 YSLEER. The CDR3 loop reads CASSQEASGRHNEQFF. The DNA of the CDR3 is TGCGCCAGCAGCCAAGAGGCTAGCGGAAGGCACAATGAGCAGTTCTTC.

The rearrangement links TRBV6-4 to TRBJ1-2; TRBD1 aligns across 7 bases. Germline V gene lookup returns CDR1 MRHNA and CDR2 SNTAGT. Unmatched junction bases numbered 4, after V lost 8 bases and J lost 4 bases. This CDR3 is 12 amino acids long. The CDR3 nucleotides read TGTGCCAGCCGGGACAGCCCCTATGGCTACACCTTC. As protein: CASRDSPYGYTF.

The rearrangement links TRBV30 to TRBJ1-3; the match to TRBD1 covers 8 bases. The V and J ends lost 2 bases and 7 bases, in that order; junction bases with no gene match: 7. CDR1 GTSNPN and CDR2 SVGIG come from the germline V gene (reference sequence). The CDR3 runs 14 residues. CDR3 protein: CAWSKTGGWNTIYF. The DNA of the CDR3 is TGTGCCTGGAGTAAAACAGGGGGATGGAACACCATATATTTT.

The rearrangement joins TRBV2 to TRBJ1-5; 7 positions agree with TRBD1. Germline V CDR1 and CDR2: SNHLY, FYNNEI. With V trimmed by 4 bases and J by 11 bases, 8 bases remained unmatched. The CDR3 has 13 residues. CDR3 protein: CASSGDSGGSQHF. The CDR3 nucleotides read TGTGCCAGCAGTGGGGACAGTGGTGGTTCCCAGCATTTT.

This clone was counted a few times. This chain uses TRBV9 with TRBJ2-5, with D possibly TRBD2 on 6 matching bases. Trimming took 4 bases from V and 3 from J, leaving 13 bases between them. The germline V gene has CDR1 SGDLS and CDR2 YYNGEE. The CDR3 extends over 14 amino acids. In DNA form, the CDR3 reads TGTGCCAGCAGCCCAACCGGGACTGAAGAGACCCAGTACTTC. Its protein is CASSPTGTEETQYF. The entire variable domain, with the rest obtained from reference TRBV9 and TRBJ2-5, is as follows: DSGVTQTPKHLITATGQRVTLRCSPRSGDLSVYWYQQSLDQGLQFLIQYYNGEERAKGNILERFSAQQFPDLHSELNLSSLELGDSALYFCASSPTGTEETQYFGPGTRLLVL.

In regard to this clone: Additional DNA sequences in this sample encode the identical CDR3. J is TRBJ1-1 and V is TRBV6-1, with 10 nucleotides matching TRBD1. The CDR3 loop spans 15 amino acids. CDR1 is MNHNS and CDR2 is SASEGT in the germline V gene. The trim removed 4 bases at V and 1 base at J, leaving 3 bases unmatched. As DNA, the CDR3 is TGTGCCAGCAGTGCTAGGACAGGGGGGAACACTGAAGCTTTCTTT. This encodes CASSARTGGNTEAFF.

The V gene is TRBV9, the J gene TRBJ2-7; the D gene is possibly TRBD2 (6 bases). This CDR3 contains 15 residues. The germline V and J ends were trimmed by 0 bases and 2 bases, with 12 bases remaining between them. Germline V gives CDR1 SGDLS, CDR2 YYNGEE. CDR3 sequence (DNA): TGTGCCAGCAGCGTAGGAGATTTAGCGGCCTACGAGCAGTACTTC. Amino acids: CASSVGDLAAYEQYF.

This chain joins TRBV19 and TRBJ2-1; no clear D. Trimming removed 1 base at V and 3 bases at J, with 10 bases between. The CDR3 length is 15 residues. CDR1 is LNHDA, CDR2 SQIVND, per germline (reference sequence). The CDR3 bases are TGTGCCAGTAGTATAGTGTGGGCAAACTACAATGAGCAGTTCTTC. It codes for CASSIVWANYNEQFF.

The J gene is TRBJ2-7, the V gene TRBV29-1; the match to TRBD1 covers 9 bases. Germline loops: CDR1 SQVTM, CDR2 ANQGSEA. The CDR3 is 18 residues long. V was pared by 4 bases and J by 2 bases, with 18 bases of the junction left unmatched. The CDR3 bases are TGCAGCGTTGGACCGGGACAGGGTTTTTATCCGAACCCCTACGAGCAGTACTTC. Its translation is CSVGPGQGFYPNPYEQYF.

The chain joins TRBV21-1 to TRBJ1-5. TRBV21-1 is recorded as a pseudogene. The CDR3 covers 17 residues. Written as DNA, the CDR3 is TGTGCCAGCAGCCTGACCGGAGTCGAGTATAGCAATCAGCCCCAGCATTTT. It yields the protein CASSLTGVEYSNQPQHF.

Notes on this clone: Its ends do not fully match the called genes, so a read error is possible. V and J are TRBV7-7 and TRBJ2-5, with TRBD1 matching 9 bases. Germline lookup yields CDR1 SSHAT and CDR2 FNYEAQ (reference sequence). The CDR3 extends over 14 amino acids. CDR3 protein: CASSLSGTGETQYF. The CDR3 DNA follows: TGTGCTAGCAGCTTAAGCGGGACAGGGGAGACCCAGTACTTC.

The rearrangement joins TRBV18 to TRBJ2-7; 9 bases line up with TRBD2. This CDR3 comprises 14 residues. CDR1 KGHSH and CDR2 LQKENI come from the germline V gene. Trimming cost V 4 bases and J 5 bases; bases outside gene matches: 6. The CDR3 here is CASSLSAGGDEQYF. In DNA form, the CDR3 reads TGTGCCAGCTCACTCTCAGCGGGAGGAGACGAGCAGTACTTC.

The chain is built from TRBV5-4 and TRBJ1-2, with 7 bases that match TRBD1. V lost 3 bases, J lost 8 bases, and 22 bases stayed unmatched. The CDR3 runs 18 residues. The germline gives CDR1 SGHNT, CDR2 YYREEE (reference sequence). The CDR3 sequence is CASSWSSTGKGRKYGYTF. The CDR3 DNA is TGTGCCAGCAGCTGGAGCTCGACAGGGAAGGGTCGGAAATACGGCTACACCTTC.

The chain combines TRBV6-5 with TRBJ1-3; D not certain. In germline, CDR1 is MNHEY, CDR2 SVGAGI. V was clipped by 6 bases and J by 0 bases, with 12 bases between them. The CDR3 length is 15 residues. The CDR3 protein is CASRPYWSSGNTIYF. In DNA, the CDR3 is TGTGCCAGCAGGCCTTACTGGAGCTCTGGAAACACCATATATTTT.

The chain joins TRBV5-4 to TRBJ2-1; 13 nucleotides line up with TRBD2. The J segment lost 8 bases and the V segment lost 4 bases, leaving 9 bases of the junction unmatched. Germline CDR1 reads SGHNT; CDR2 reads YYREEE (reference sequence). This CDR3 region has 16 residues. The CDR3 here is CASSRTSGGRGDEQFF. Here the CDR3 DNA reads TGTGCCAGCAGCCGGACTAGCGGGGGCCGAGGGGATGAGCAGTTCTTC.

V gene TRBV5-1 combines with J gene TRBJ2-3; TRBD2 matches 8 bases. Germline V lookup: CDR1 SGHRS, CDR2 YFSETQ. The CDR3 loop spans 18 amino acids. J was trimmed by 4 bases and V by 1 base; bases with no gene match: 14. The CDR3 DNA is TGCGCCAGCAGCTTGTCGGGGGGGACAAACCTGGTCCCAGATACGCAGTATTTT. Residues: CASSLSGGTNLVPDTQYF.

V is TRBV5-6 and J is TRBJ2-6, with 9 bases fitting TRBD1. The CDR3 totals 18 residues. Germline trimming cut 4 bases from V and 0 bases from J; bases unmatched to any gene: 8. CDR1 is SGHDT, CDR2 YYEEEE, per germline. CDR3 residues: CASSRVGGQGSGANVLTF. CDR3 coding DNA: TGTGCCAGCAGCCGTGTAGGGGGACAGGGCTCTGGGGCCAACGTCCTGACTTTC.

This clone has more than one count but fewer than ten. The gene calls are TRBV11-3 and TRBJ1-4; TRBD1 is a possible D gene (5 bases). CDR1 SGHNT and CDR2 YENEEA come from the germline V gene. The CDR3 is 14 residues long. Trimming cost V 3 bases and J 4 bases, with 9 bases left between them. CDR3 coding DNA: TGTGCCAGCAGCTTTACGGGGGGTAATGAAAAACTGTTTTTT. It codes for CASSFTGGNEKLFF.

This sequence joins TRBV5-1 and TRBJ2-7; a weak D match, TRBD1 (6 bases). Germline-derived CDR1 and CDR2 are SGHRS and YFSETQ. The CDR3 contains 15 residues. V was pared by 4 bases and J by 0 bases, with 14 bases between. This chain's CDR3 is CASSPGATASYEQYF. CDR3 sequence (DNA): TGCGCCAGCAGCCCAGGGGCAACTGCCTCCTACGAGCAGTACTTC.

J is TRBJ2-5 and V is TRBV4-3; tentative D call: TRBD2 (6 bases). This CDR3 contains 21 residues. Germline V CDR1 and CDR2: LGHNA, YSLEER. V gave up 0 bases and J gave up 4 bases, with 30 bases separating them. For the CDR3, the DNA is TGCGCCAGCAGCCAAGATCTGGGTACCGGGGCTAGCGAAGGGTGGGTAGAGACCCAGTACTTC. This translates into CASSQDLGTGASEGWVETQYF.

The chain couples TRBV5-1 to TRBJ2-4, with a weak D call TRBD2 (6 bases). The germline CDR1 and CDR2 sequences are SGHRS and YFSETQ. The CDR3 has 16 amino acids. Trimming pared 4 bases from V and 0 bases from J, leaving 14 bases between. CDR3 coding DNA: TGCGCCAGCAGCGGAGGGTTAAGAGGAGCCAAAAACATTCAGTACTTC. Translated: CASSGGLRGAKNIQYF.

This sequence joins TRBV30 and TRBJ1-2; D gene uncertain. Germline lookup yields CDR1 GTSNPN and CDR2 SVGIG (reference sequence). The CDR3 is 13 residues long. V lost 1 base, J lost 4 bases, and 10 bases lay in between. The DNA for the CDR3 is TGTGCCTGGAGTGCTCAGATTGCCTATGGCTACACCTTC. Amino acid sequence: CAWSAQIAYGYTF.